A single sample is the source of the 14 T cell receptor beta chains below, sequenced in a study of vaccination effects on CD4 cells after COVID-19. No antigen is known for these receptors. TCRdb's table, derived via immunoSEQ multiplex PCR, lists solely in-frame clones and lacks some. The table lists 65,000 or so clones, roughly four fifths of them singletons. The ViraFEST assay expanded antigen-specific CD4+ T cells with viral peptide pools before sequencing. Scientists isolated CD4+ T cells after a roughly nine-day culture period ended. Vaccine recipients lacked prior SARS-CoV-2 infection and had negative nucleocapsid antibodies. The sample in question was CD4+ T cells from PBMCs cultured with HCoV-NL63 spike peptides, obtained before COVID-19 vaccination. These receptors came from a human donor who received a COVID-19 vaccine.

This chain joins TRBV5-1 and TRBJ1-1; TRBD1 matches 7 bases. Trimming cost V 0 bases and J 8 bases; bases outside gene matches: 7. Germline CDR1 reads SGHRS; CDR2 reads YFSETQ. This CDR3 is built from 14 residues. The CDR3 sequence is CASSLGGGQREAFF. In DNA form, the CDR3 reads TGCGCCAGCAGCTTGGGAGGGGGACAGAGGGAAGCTTTCTTT.

This clone was counted only a few times. CDR3 sequence reads: CASSKAEERDQPQHF. The CDR3 nucleotides read TGTGCCAGCAGCAAAGCTGAGGAGCGGGATCAGCCCCAGCATTTT. This chain joins TRBV21-1 and TRBJ1-5. TRBV21-1 is a known pseudogene. The CDR3 extends over 15 amino acids.

V and J are TRBV6-6 and TRBJ1-1, with 7 bases fitting TRBD1. Germline V gene sequence: CDR1 MNHNY, CDR2 SVGAGI (reference sequence). The CDR3 covers 15 residues. With V trimmed by 2 bases and J by 2 bases, 5 bases remained unmatched. The CDR3 DNA is TGTGCCAGCAGTTACATTCGACAGGGCAACACTGAAGCTTTCTTT. The encoded protein is CASSYIRQGNTEAFF.

The V call is TRBV9, the J call TRBJ1-2; TRBD1 matches 7 bases. The CDR3 loop spans 16 amino acids. The germline V gene has CDR1 SGDLS and CDR2 YYNGEE. Germline trimming cut 2 bases from V and 4 bases from J; bases unmatched to any gene: 11. As DNA, the CDR3 is TGTGCCAGCAGCGTGGAACCGACAGGGACCACCTATGGCTACACCTTC. Amino acids: CASSVEPTGTTYGYTF. Using reference TRBV9 and TRBJ1-2 for the parts outside the CDR3, the full variable domain is DSGVTQTPKHLITATGQRVTLRCSPRSGDLSVYWYQQSLDQGLQFLIQYYNGEERAKGNILERFSAQQFPDLHSELNLSSLELGDSALYFCASSVEPTGTTYGYTFGSGTRLTVV.

The V call is TRBV6-1, the J call TRBJ1-1; tentative D call: TRBD1 (5 bases). Trimming took 6 bases from V and 1 from J, leaving 15 bases between them. Germline assignment: CDR1 MNHNS and CDR2 SASEGT. This CDR3 spans 15 amino acids. CDR3 nucleotides: TGTGCCAGCAGCCGAGCCGCAGGGAGGAACACTGAAGCTTTCTTT. Protein product: CASSRAAGRNTEAFF.

The CDR3 DNA follows: TGTGCCAGCAGCACACCTACAGGGACGAAGACCCAGTACTTC. Its translation is CASSTPTGTKTQYF. The J gene is TRBJ2-5, the V gene TRBV6-5; D possibly corresponds to TRBD1 (6 bases). Germline CDR1 reads MNHEY; CDR2 reads SVGAGI. Trimming took off 6 bases at V and 6 bases at J, with 17 bases between the two ends. This CDR3 region has 14 residues.

The rearrangement uses TRBV28 and TRBJ2-7; tentative D call: TRBD1 (5 bases). CDR1 is MDHEN, CDR2 SYDVKM, per germline. The CDR3 is 13 amino acids. V lost 6 bases and J 6 bases, leaving 15 bases between the germline ends. CDR3 DNA: TGTGCCAGCAGATCTCAGGGAAGGGGCGAGCAGTACGTC. It codes for CASRSQGRGEQYV.

V is TRBV6-6 and J is TRBJ2-5; D tentatively fits TRBD1 or TRBD2 (5 bases each). Trimming left V 8 bases short and J 3 bases short, with 13 bases between. This CDR3 spans 13 amino acids. The germline gives CDR1 MNHNY, CDR2 SVGAGI (reference sequence). The CDR3 here is CASRRGVEETQYF. As DNA, the CDR3 is TGTGCCAGCCGCCGAGGGGTAGAAGAGACCCAGTACTTC.

V usage is TRBV30 and J usage is TRBJ1-5, with D hard to call. Deletions cut 5 bases from V and 7 bases from J, with 18 bases between. The CDR3 covers 14 residues. Germline-derived CDR1 and CDR2 are GTSNPN and SVGIG (reference sequence). The CDR3 DNA follows: TGTGCCTGGGGGAGCCCCAGCTTGGAACAGCCCCAGCATTTT. This sequence encodes CAWGSPSLEQPQHF.

This chain links TRBV5-4 with TRBJ2-1; 8 positions match TRBD2. The CDR3 runs to 15 residues. Germline assignment: CDR1 SGHNT and CDR2 YYREEE (reference sequence). Trimming at V came to 4 bases and at J to 6 bases, leaving 9 bases not matched to a gene. The CDR3 sequence: CASSPRRGATNEQFF. The CDR3 region has the DNA TGTGCCAGCAGCCCCCGGCGGGGGGCCACCAATGAGCAGTTCTTC. Supplemented by reference TRBV5-4 and TRBJ2-1, the full variable domain reads ETGVTQSPTHLIKTRGQQVTLRCSSQSGHNTVSWYQQALGQGPQFIFQYYREEENGRGNFPPRFSGLQFPNYSSELNVNALELDDSALYLCASSPRRGATNEQFFGPGTRLTVL.

This clone was seen a handful of times. The chain links TRBV5-8 to TRBJ2-3; unclear D gene. V lost 7 bases and J 0 bases, leaving 15 bases between the germline ends. Germline V gene lookup returns CDR1 SGHTS and CDR2 YDEGEE. The CDR3 loop spans 15 amino acids. CDR3 DNA: TGTGCCAGCCCCTCGGTAGACCTTAGCACAGATACGCAGTATTTT. Its protein is CASPSVDLSTDTQYF.

J is TRBJ2-3 and V is TRBV7-8; D might be TRBD2 (5 bases). The germline gives CDR1 SGHVS, CDR2 FQNEAQ. Trimming took off 4 bases at V and 4 bases at J, with 18 bases between the two ends. The CDR3 is made up of 16 amino acids. The CDR3 region has the DNA TGTGCCAGCAGCTCACGGACTGCCCGGACCGCAGATACGCAGTATTTT. Encoded protein: CASSSRTARTADTQYF.

This chain uses TRBV24-1 with TRBJ2-2; 12 bases agree with TRBD2. Germline CDR1 reads KGHDR; CDR2 reads SFDVKD. V lost 3 bases and J lost 5; bases outside the gene matches: 3. The CDR3 contains 16 residues. CDR3 in amino acids: CATSDATSGGTGELFF. The CDR3 DNA sequence: TGTGCCACCAGTGATGCGACTAGCGGGGGAACCGGGGAGCTGTTTTTT.

The chain has TRBV28 and TRBJ2-6, with D possibly matching TRBD2 (7 bases). This CDR3 is built from 20 residues. Germline-derived CDR1 and CDR2 are MDHEN and SYDVKM. The ends were cut back, 2 bases at V and 1 base at J, with 21 bases in the middle. CDR3 in DNA: TGTGCCAGCAGTTTAGGGGGGGCTGTCTTATCTAGGTCTGGGGCCAACGTCCTGACTTTC. Amino acid sequence: CASSLGGAVLSRSGANVLTF.